Below are 6 T cell receptor beta chains sequenced from a single sample in a study of T cell responses to AZD1222 COVID-19 vaccine. Generated by immunoSEQ multiplex PCR, the TCRdb table keeps only in-frame clones and is missing some. The sample includes fewer than 200,000 clones, 88% of them seen just once. The sample consisted of peripheral blood, taken 28 days after the second AZD1222 dose. These receptors were obtained from an adult who received the AZD1222 COVID-19 vaccine.

The chain uses TRBV5-4 and TRBJ2-2, with TRBD2 identical over 8 bases. With V trimmed by 4 bases and J by 6 bases, 8 bases remained unmatched. Germline lookup yields CDR1 SGHNT and CDR2 YYREEE (reference sequence). The CDR3 runs to 15 residues. Here the CDR3 reads CASSPSGSVAGELFF. In nucleotides, the CDR3 is TGTGCCAGCAGCCCCAGCGGGAGTGTGGCCGGGGAGCTGTTTTTT.

This clone was observed a handful of times. J is TRBJ1-5 and V is TRBV19; 7 positions match TRBD1. CDR1 and CDR2 from the germline V gene are LNHDA and SQIVND (reference sequence). V was pared by 3 bases and J by 10 bases, with 9 bases of the junction left unmatched. The CDR3 is made up of 14 amino acids. The CDR3 sequence: CASSITGAGDPQHF. The CDR3 nucleotides are TGTGCCAGTAGTATTACAGGGGCCGGCGATCCCCAGCATTTT.

This chain links TRBV6-2 or TRBV6-3 with TRBJ1-2; D ambiguous. The V end was cut by 2 bases, the J end by 3 bases, with 13 bases between. Per germline, CDR1 MNHEY and CDR2 SVGEGT. CDR3 length: 15 residues. For the CDR3, the DNA is TGTGCCAGCAGTTACGGGTCGGCAGGAGACTATGGCTACACCTTC. It translates to CASSYGSAGDYGYTF.

The chain links TRBV6-6 to TRBJ2-1; 8 bases line up with TRBD2. The CDR3 has 16 amino acids. CDR1 and CDR2 from the germline V gene are MNHNY and SVGAGI (reference sequence). V was pared by 6 bases and J by 4 bases, with 11 bases of the junction left unmatched. DNA of the CDR3: TGTGCCAGCAGACCCGCCGGGATAGCGGGATACAATGAGCAGTTCTTC. Its translation: CASRPAGIAGYNEQFF.

The V call is TRBV7-2, the J call TRBJ2-1; 7 bases match TRBD2. Germline CDR1 is SGHTA and CDR2 is FQGNSA. The V segment lost 0 bases and the J segment 8 bases; nucleotides outside the gene matches: 7. The CDR3 loop spans 15 amino acids. The CDR3 sequence is CASSLAASGGDEQFF. The CDR3 region has the DNA TGTGCCAGCAGCTTAGCTGCTAGTGGGGGGGATGAGCAGTTCTTC.

This chain joins TRBV11-2 and TRBJ2-1; TRBD1 matches at 7 bases. The CDR3 covers 15 residues. V shed 6 bases, J shed 4 bases, and the junction held 9 bases outside the gene matches. The germline V gene has CDR1 SGHAT and CDR2 FQNNGV. The CDR3 spells CASRRPGQLYNEQFF. The CDR3 DNA is TGTGCCAGCAGGCGTCCGGGACAGTTATACAATGAGCAGTTCTTC.